This T cell receptor beta chain derives from a study of T cells in Graves' hyperthyroidism and ophthalmopathy (dated by TCRdb to the late 2010s). For the study in its entirety: Peripheral blood samples were taken at the time of initial diagnosis, prior to any treatment. The roughly 90 discovery patients were divided at random into training and test sets in a 7:3 ratio. In roughly six Graves' hyperthyroidism patients, the study also compared T-cell repertoires from thyroid tissue with T-cell repertoires from blood. Once sampling was done, hyperthyroidism patients were given methimazole at a starting dose of 30 mg daily, whereas ophthalmopathy patients were given high-dose intravenous methylprednisolone. Whether ophthalmopathy could be predicted prospectively was tested in an independent validation cohort made up of about 18 hyperthyroidism patients plus 17 patients who later progressed to ophthalmopathy. The paper reports TCR Vbeta CDR3 sequencing of more than 120 peripheral blood samples: around 45 ophthalmopathy, under 85 hyperthyroidism and approximately 17 progressor patients. To identify TCR V-J signatures that set the groups apart, the researchers used a discovery cohort of 100 or so patients, made up of some 41 with Graves' ophthalmopathy and 55 to 65 with stable Graves' hyperthyroidism. On the study overall, not on this receptor specifically: Most expanded thyroid clonotypes (frequency above 0.001) were also found in blood, which suggests that blood repertoires may mirror thyroid immune responses. During validation, the model predicted progression to ophthalmopathy a median of around 7 months ahead of onset, with approximately 71% sensitivity and about 72% specificity. No statistical method was used to set the sample size in advance, and investigators knew the group allocation. A 13 V-J signature model separated ophthalmopathy from stable hyperthyroidism, with 87.88% sensitivity and about 81% specificity in cross-validation and 80%/75% in testing.

Amplification of TCR beta CDR3 regions was carried out from RNA transcripts. For the first round of RT-PCR on the TCR CDR3, the HTBI primer set was used together with the Qiagen OneStep RT-PCR kit. Libraries were constructed in a second round of multiplex PCR, after which size selection and purification were performed. Paired-end sequencing of the libraries was performed with 100 bp reads on an Illumina HiSeq2000. The original methods were these. Raw data were processed with SOAPnuke, discarding reads with adapters, uncalled bases, mean Phred below 15, or no exact constant-primer or identifier match. High-quality paired reads were merged using COPE v1.2.5, and each unique nucleotide sequence was defined as a clonotype. MiTCR v1.1 was used to align clonotypes to the IMGT TRBV, TRBD and TRBJ reference segments. Only V-J combinations with frequency above 0.0001, covering 99.2% of repertoires, were analysed. The TCS score was defined as F50 (clonal expansion) divided by E x V (chaos), with BLOSUM62-based TCRdist calculated between CDR3 peptides within each V-J. Welch's t-statistics and random forest reduced several hundred V-J features to roughly 13, which were used in a naive Bayes classifier (R e1071). TCRdb reran the public reads through fastp at Q25 and MiXCR, keeping productive beta chains. One record per CDR3 amino acid sequence lists the most common genes and DNA. TCRdb, not the original authors, processed these V and J calls. The sample table holds about 300,000 distinct CDR3 sequences, of which roughly 17% were seen once. The leading ten clones occupy 33% of the sample.

A patient counted as having stable Graves' hyperthyroidism if no progression to ophthalmopathy occurred over 18 months of follow-up. Hyperthyroidism patients were newly diagnosed, had a disease duration of under 2 months, and were aged 18 to 65 years. Exclusion was applied to patients with uncontrolled infections, other autoimmune diseases, pregnancy or lactation. Diagnoses were based on clinical symptoms, serum thyroxine and TRAb, thyroid ultrasound and orbital computed tomography. PBMCs were isolated from about 10 ml of fresh peripheral blood by Ficoll-Paque density gradient centrifugation. Total RNA was extracted with Trizol reagent, and quality was checked on an Agilent 2100 Bioanalyzer. Trimming takes 6 bases from V and 4 bases from J, and the germline ends sit 12 bases apart. CDR1 and CDR2 are drawn from the germline V gene: SNHLY, FYNNEI. From the cysteine up to the phenylalanine, the CDR3 has a length of 13 residues. Only the CDR3 part of the read is kept: 39 bases, read in frame from the first base.

This clonotype was recorded many times. Its antigen is not yet known. One base away there is no much larger clone; base qualities are not given. The sequenced sample consisted of blood. The chain is encoded by TRBV2 joined to TRBJ1-1; D gene: possibly TRBD1, on 6 matching bases. The receptor's source is a man younger than 45 with Graves' hyperthyroidism. The DNA sequence is TGTGCCAGCAGAGGGGGGGCGAGCACTGAAGCTTTCTTT. This codes for CASRGGASTEAFF.